A single sample gave rise to the 3 T cell receptor beta chains below, sequenced in a study of blood T cell repertoires in COVID-19. Data came from immunoSEQ multiplex PCR; TCRdb stores just in-frame clones and leaves some out. The sample contains about 310,000 clones, around 91% of which appear only once. Sequenced input: peripheral blood. These receptors came from a woman aged 35 to 49 with COVID-19, enrolled during active disease.

This clone came up a few times. The V call is TRBV7-3, the J call TRBJ2-7, with 9 nucleotides matching TRBD2. CDR1 is SGHTA and CDR2 is FQGTGA in the germline V gene. V lost 1 base and J lost 2; bases outside the gene matches: 3. This CDR3 is built from 15 residues. CDR3 DNA sequence: TGTGCCAGCAGCTTAAGTGCGGGAGGGACCTACGAGCAGTACTTC. Protein sequence: CASSLSAGGTYEQYF.

V is TRBV2 and J is TRBJ1-5; weak D call: TRBD1 (6 bases). Germline V gene lookup returns CDR1 SNHLY and CDR2 FYNNEI. CDR3 length: 14 amino acids. V lost 6 bases, J lost 1 base, and 10 bases lay in between. CDR3 bases: TGTGCCAGCAGGGTAGGACAGAGCAATCAGCCCCAGCATTTT. This gives the protein CASRVGQSNQPQHF.

The V and J genes are TRBV10-3 and TRBJ2-5, with 10 bases matching TRBD2. The CDR3 is 14 amino acids. Germline V gene data show CDR1 as ENHRY and CDR2 as SYGVKD. The V gene end was trimmed by 4 bases and the J gene end by 3 bases; junction bases not matched to a gene: 2. In nucleotides, the CDR3 is TGTGCCATCAGTGGGACTAGCGGTGAAGAGACCCAGTACTTC. Residues: CAISGTSGEETQYF.